This T cell receptor beta chain was profiled in a study of shared clonotypes between healthy human individuals. On the study more broadly: Donors had three CD4 naive, three CD4 memory, two CD8 naive and one CD8 memory plate apiece. Study observations and caveats: Sorted-subset samples were not fully sequenced, rarefaction indicated. Several donors had around 5.5% of their naive CD4 clonotypes in common.

Germline V gene data show CDR1 as MDHEN and CDR2 as SYDVKM. V was cut by 5 bases and J by 6 bases, with 7 bases left in between. The CDR3 is made up of 12 amino acids. The authors split each subset's genomic DNA evenly across several immunoSEQ plates. Measured with immunoSEQ multiplex PCR; TCRdb has only the in-frame clones, and not every one. The data hold approximately 1.9 million clones, with 93% observed a single time. Notes on this clone: Antigen: not known. Other nucleotide sequences in the sample specify the same CDR3.

The naive CD8 fraction comprised CD45RO-negative cells positively selected for CCR7 and excluded terminally differentiated effector memory CD45RA+ cells. The clonotype comes from a man aged 18-30 years in good health. Some clones in this sample may be carry-over from other donors' samples. The sample taken for sequencing was naive CD8+ T cells from PBMCs. This chain joins TRBV28 and TRBJ2-2; D unresolved. The CDR3 is CASSVSPGELFF. Written as DNA, the CDR3 is TGTGCCAGCAGTGTTTCCCCCGGGGAGCTGTTTTTT. The entire variable domain, with the rest obtained from reference TRBV28 and TRBJ2-2, is as follows: DVKVTQSSRYLVKRTGEKVFLECVQDMDHENMFWYRQDPGLGLRLIYFSYDVKMKEKGDIPEGYSVSREKKERFSLILESASTNQTSMYLCASSVSPGELFFGEGSRLTVL.